This T cell receptor (beta chain) was identified during a study of blood T cell repertoires in COVID-19. About the study: Sites across the United States, Italy and Spain contributed samples from acute and convalescent COVID-19. In each case, the material was cDNA or gDNA derived from T cells, B-cell-depleted T cells, or PBMCs.

This CDR3 comprises 17 residues. In the original processing: Estimation of nucleated cell counts relied on the amplification of reference gene primers. The protocol was immunoSEQ multiplex PCR, while the TCRdb copy is restricted to in-frame clones and leaves out a portion. The V and J calls and clone size were taken over from that table, and D and trimming were inferred from the DNA. This table has 200,000 to 250,000 clones, 70% to 90% appearing once. The clonotype was recovered from a woman aged 18-29 years who had recovered from COVID-19. This chain connects TRBV21-1 to TRBJ2-5; the D call TRBD2 from the table was never checked on the DNA. TRBV21-1 is a recognized pseudogene. Sequenced sample: peripheral blood. As DNA, the CDR3 is TGTGCCAGCAGCAAAGTAAGGGCGGAGCGGGCCGGGGAGACCCAGTACTTC. It yields the protein CASSKVRAERAGETQYF.